These 10 T cell receptor beta chains were sequenced from one sample in a study of read filtering for tumor transcriptome and immune sequencing (dated by TCRdb to the early 2020s). The sequencing machine was an Illumina HiSeq 4000. TCR libraries were constructed from 300 to 400 ng RNA using the Immunoverse kit, and molecular barcoded adaptors covering alpha/delta and beta/gamma chains were employed. The public reads were quality trimmed at Q25 with fastp and then assembled into clones with MiXCR by TCRdb, keeping productive beta chains. Each entry is one CDR3 protein sequence, shown with its most common DNA and genes. The sample contains around 9,000 distinct CDR3 sequences, about a sixth of them found a single time. The top ten clonotypes cover less than 30% of the sample. Sequenced sample: a population of CD138-negative cells sorted from bone marrow. This specimen's cell subset or site label, interpreted: bone marrow mononuclear cells depleted of CD138+ plasma/myeloma cells by negative magnetic selection. Every receptor here comes from a donor at least 40 years old with multiple myeloma.

A note on this clonotype: With only one base between it and a far larger clone, this is likely a read error. The rearrangement uses TRBV12-3 or TRBV12-4 and TRBJ2-7; the D is unclear. The CDR3 sequence is 13 residues long. The V gene lost 11 bases and the J gene lost 7 bases, with 21 bases spanning the gap. The CDR3: CACKRHALGEQYF. The CDR3 coding sequence is TGTGCCTGCAAGAGACACGCGCTGGGGGAGCAGTACTTC.

In its sample, this clonotype was seen many times. The rearrangement links TRBV7-8 to TRBJ1-1, with D tentatively TRBD1 (6 bases). The CDR3 loop spans 15 amino acids. Germline values: CDR1 SGHVS, CDR2 FQNEAQ. With 5 bases removed from V and 4 bases from J, the gap between germline ends came to 17 bases. The chain's CDR3 is CASSALGGLFTEAFF. The CDR3, as DNA: TGTGCCAGCAGCGCCCTAGGGGGTTTGTTCACTGAAGCTTTCTTT.

Ten or more counts support this clonotype. The rearrangement joins TRBV28 to TRBJ2-7, with D uncertain. The V end was cut by 5 bases, the J end by 0 bases, with 8 bases between. This CDR3 has 13 amino acids. Germline CDR1 MDHEN, CDR2 SYDVKM. This chain's CDR3 is CASSPTVSYEQYF. CDR3 DNA: TGTGCCAGCAGTCCGACGGTCTCCTACGAGCAGTACTTC. Full variable domain (outside the CDR3, taken from reference TRBV28 and TRBJ2-7): DVKVTQSSRYLVKRTGEKVFLECVQDMDHENMFWYRQDPGLGLRLIYFSYDVKMKEKGDIPEGYSVSREKKERFSLILESASTNQTSMYLCASSPTVSYEQYFGPGTRLTVT.

In regard to this clonotype: Here the CDR3 omits its conserved ending phenylalanine or tryptophan, so a read error is the likely source. V usage is TRBV28 and J usage is TRBJ2-4; 7 positions agree with TRBD1. Germline assignment: CDR1 MDHEN and CDR2 SYDVKM. The CDR3 sequence is 14 residues long. J was trimmed by 6 bases and V by 6 bases; bases with no gene match: 8. Here the CDR3 reads CASRLGGSGNIQYS. CDR3 DNA: TGTGCCAGCAGGCTAGGGGGCAGTGGAAACATTCAGTACTCC.

The V call is TRBV3-1, the J call TRBJ2-2; 13 bases match TRBD2. J lost 10 bases, V lost 8 bases, and 13 bases had no gene match. CDR3 length: 16 residues. Germline V CDR1 and CDR2: LGHDT, YNNKEL (reference sequence). DNA of the CDR3: TGTGCCAGCCGACCAGGGACTAGCGGGGTCATCGCGGAGCTGTTTTTT. Translation: CASRPGTSGVIAELFF.

The chain recombines TRBV7-9 with TRBJ2-1, with 7 bases matching TRBD1. This CDR3 spans 15 amino acids. Germline CDR1 and CDR2: SEHNR and FQNEAQ (reference sequence). V was pared by 4 bases and J by 12 bases, with 15 bases of the junction left unmatched. CDR3 amino acids: CASSSTGSRYGGQFF. CDR3 nucleotides: TGTGCCAGCAGCTCGACAGGGTCCCGGTACGGTGGGCAGTTCTTC.

The V and J genes are TRBV9 and TRBJ1-1; tentatively, D is TRBD1 (6 bases). The CDR3 is made up of 17 amino acids. Germline CDR1 and CDR2: SGDLS and YYNGEE. V was shortened by 0 bases and J by 1 base, with 16 bases between the two germline ends. CDR3 nucleotides: TGTGCCAGCAGCGTAGGTCCTTTGGGGGGCCCGAACACTGAAGCTTTCTTT. Amino acid sequence: CASSVGPLGGPNTEAFF.

This clonotype appeared a few times. This sequence joins TRBV7-9 and TRBJ2-1; 7 bases align to TRBD1. Germline trimming cut 4 bases from V and 5 bases from J; bases unmatched to any gene: 2. The CDR3 is 13 residues long. Germline CDR1 reads SEHNR; CDR2 reads FQNEAQ (reference sequence). In DNA form, the CDR3 reads TGTGCCAGCAGCTCACAGGGGAACAATGAGCAGTTCTTC. Residues: CASSSQGNNEQFF.

This clonotype is classed as medium-sized. The J gene is TRBJ2-1, the V gene TRBV20-1; 10 nucleotides line up with TRBD2. V dropped 2 bases and J dropped 9; count of bases not matched to a gene: 13. CDR3 length: 16 amino acids. CDR1 is DFQATT, CDR2 SNEGSKA, per germline (reference sequence). The CDR3, as DNA: TGCAGTGCTAGATCGAGCGGGGGGGCCGTTTTCGGTGAGCAGTTCTTC. Translated: CSARSSGGAVFGEQFF.

This clonotype came up a few times. V gene TRBV5-1 combines with J gene TRBJ2-1; 11 nucleotides align to TRBD2. The germline V gene encodes CDR1 SGHRS and CDR2 YFSETQ. V shed 4 bases, J shed 12 bases, and the junction held 15 bases outside the gene matches. The CDR3 runs to 16 residues. The CDR3 here is CASSPQLAGAYKGQFF. The CDR3 coding sequence is TGCGCCAGCAGCCCCCAACTAGCGGGAGCCTACAAGGGGCAGTTCTTC.